The text below deals with one T cell receptor beta chain. This specimen comes from a study of blood T cell repertoires in COVID-19. Whole-study context: T cells, B-cell-depleted T cells, or PBMCs supplied cDNA or gDNA.

TCRdb's copy holds only in-frame clones and misses some; the assay was immunoSEQ multiplex PCR. The profile shows about 60,000 clones, around nine tenths of them singletons. The CDR3 covers 19 residues. Germline trimming cut 2 bases from V and 1 base from J; bases unmatched to any gene: 11. Germline CDR1 and CDR2: SGHTA and FQGTGA. Sequenced input: peripheral blood. This rearrangement joins TRBV7-3 to TRBJ1-4; 9 bases fit TRBD1. This receptor was taken from a man aged 70 or older with acute or convalescent COVID-19. Here the CDR3 DNA reads TGTGCCAGCAGCTTAGCGACCGGGACAGGGTTGAAAACTAATGAAAAACTGTTTTTT. It translates to CASSLATGTGLKTNEKLFF.